The 22 T cell receptor beta chains in this list originate from one sample, sequenced in a study of shared clonotypes between healthy human individuals. The data were produced by immunoSEQ multiplex PCR, yet TCRdb's version contains in-frame clones alone and is incomplete. This table has about 980,000 clones, 70% to 85% appearing once. Sequencing used memory CD4+ T cells sorted from blood. Indicated subset: CD45RA-negative fraction. These receptors all come from a man aged 18 to 29 in good health.

The chain combines TRBV28 with TRBJ2-2, with D perhaps TRBD1 (6 bases). Germline V gene sequence: CDR1 MDHEN, CDR2 SYDVKM. The CDR3 sequence is 15 residues long. V lost 2 bases and J lost 4, with 11 bases in between. The CDR3 DNA reads TGTGCCAGCAGTTTAGGGGGCCGTCGCACCGGGGAGCTGTTTTTT. This codes for CASSLGGRRTGELFF.

This chain connects TRBV5-4 to TRBJ2-5, with 8 positions matching TRBD1. The CDR3 is made up of 17 amino acids. The germline CDR1 and CDR2 sequences are SGHNT and YYREEE (reference sequence). J was trimmed by 0 bases and V by 3 bases; bases with no gene match: 10. In nucleotides, the CDR3 is TGTGCCAGCAGCTCCCTCGACAGGGGCTTGTACCAAGAGACCCAGTACTTC. Its translation: CASSSLDRGLYQETQYF. Complete variable domain (other parts from reference TRBV5-4 and TRBJ2-5): ETGVTQSPTHLIKTRGQQVTLRCSSQSGHNTVSWYQQALGQGPQFIFQYYREEENGRGNFPPRFSGLQFPNYSSELNVNALELDDSALYLCASSSLDRGLYQETQYFGPGTRLLVL.

This rearrangement joins TRBV13 to TRBJ2-3; possible D gene TRBD2, 6 bases. The CDR3 consists of 14 residues. CDR1 and CDR2 (germline): PRHDT, FYEKMQ (reference sequence). V lost 2 bases to trimming and J lost 4 bases, with 10 bases between them. This CDR3 is CASSLTGAADTQYF. The CDR3, as DNA: TGTGCCAGCAGCTTAACGGGAGCAGCAGATACGCAGTATTTT.

This clone has more than one count but fewer than ten. The genes are TRBV9 and TRBJ2-1; D gene ambiguous. Germline CDR1 SGDLS, CDR2 YYNGEE. The V gene lost 0 bases and the J gene lost 0 bases, with 7 bases spanning the gap. The CDR3 spans 15 residues. In DNA form, the CDR3 reads TGTGCCAGCAGCGTAGGGGCTAACTCCTACAATGAGCAGTTCTTC. It is translated as CASSVGANSYNEQFF.

The V gene is TRBV11-1, the J gene TRBJ2-7, with TRBD2 identical over 11 bases. J gave up 1 base and V 6 bases, and 11 bases lay outside the gene matches. Germline V CDR1 and CDR2: SGHAT, FQDESV (reference sequence). The CDR3 is made up of 17 amino acids. In DNA, the CDR3 is TGTGCCAGCAGGGAAACTAGCGGGGGCGCGATTTCCTACGAGCAGTACTTC. Its translation: CASRETSGGAISYEQYF. Variable domain in full (rest from reference TRBV11-1 and TRBJ2-7): EAEVAQSPRYKITEKSQAVAFWCDPISGHATLYWYRQILGQGPELLVQFQDESVVDDSQLPKDRFSAERLKGVDSTLKIQPAELGDSAMYLCASRETSGGAISYEQYFGPGTRLTVT.

This chain uses TRBV19 with TRBJ1-5; no clear D gene. The CDR3 is 13 amino acids. Germline CDR1 and CDR2: LNHDA and SQIVND (reference sequence). V shed 6 bases and J shed 1 base, with 7 bases lying between them. DNA of the CDR3: TGTGCCAGTAGGTGGGGAAGCAATCAGCCCCAGCATTTT. Its translation is CASRWGSNQPQHF.

In its sample, this clone was seen a few times. The chain joins TRBV19 to TRBJ2-7, with 7 bases aligning to TRBD2. V shed 6 bases, J shed 0 bases, and the junction held 8 bases outside the gene matches. CDR1 is LNHDA, CDR2 SQIVND, per germline (reference sequence). CDR3 length: 15 residues. The CDR3 DNA follows: TGTGCCAGTAGGCGGGGGAGCGGGCGCTCCTACGAGCAGTACTTC. Protein: CASRRGSGRSYEQYF.

This clone came up once. This chain joins TRBV5-1 and TRBJ2-7, with a tentative D call TRBD2 (6 bases). This CDR3 is 14 amino acids long. Per germline, CDR1 SGHRS and CDR2 YFSETQ. The ends were cut back, 6 bases at V and 2 bases at J, with 15 bases in the middle. The CDR3: CASTPGLMAYEQYF. The CDR3 region has the DNA TGCGCCAGCACGCCGGGACTTATGGCCTACGAGCAGTACTTC. Using reference TRBV5-1 and TRBJ2-7 for the parts outside the CDR3, the full variable domain is KAGVTQTPRYLIKTRGQQVTLSCSPISGHRSVSWYQQTPGQGLQFLFEYFSETQRNKGNFPGRFSGRQFSNSRSEMNVSTLELGDSALYLCASTPGLMAYEQYFGPGTRLTVT.

V gene TRBV2 combines with J gene TRBJ1-1; 7 positions agree with TRBD1. The CDR3 sequence is 14 residues long. Germline assignment: CDR1 SNHLY and CDR2 FYNNEI. V shed 7 bases and J 1 base; nucleotides not matched to a gene: 6. The CDR3 region is CASMIDRANTEAFF. CDR3 nucleotide sequence: TGTGCCAGCATGATTGACAGGGCGAACACTGAAGCTTTCTTT.

On this clone itself: In the same sample, other DNA sequences code for this CDR3. The chain combines TRBV18 with TRBJ1-1; D uncertain. Germline CDR1 KGHSH, CDR2 LQKENI. The V end was cut by 5 bases, the J end by 1 base, with 8 bases between. This CDR3 is 13 amino acids long. DNA for the CDR3: TGTGCCAGCTCAGGGGATCGGAACACTGAAGCTTTCTTT. This gives the protein CASSGDRNTEAFF.

The gene calls are TRBV4-1 and TRBJ1-3; D is uncertain. The V end lost 1 base, the J end lost 0 bases, and 7 bases lay between the germline ends. The CDR3 totals 15 residues. Germline V CDR1 and CDR2: MGHRA, YSYEKL. In DNA, the CDR3 is TGCGCCAGCAGCCAAGGGTTGGGCTCTGGAAACACCATATATTTT. As protein: CASSQGLGSGNTIYF.

The chain joins TRBV19 to TRBJ1-5; a possible D gene is TRBD1 (6 bases). The CDR3 loop spans 14 amino acids. Germline V lookup: CDR1 LNHDA, CDR2 SQIVND (reference sequence). The ends were cut back, 5 bases at V and 4 bases at J, with 12 bases in the middle. CDR3 amino acids: CASSFGQLNQPQHF. CDR3 nucleotide sequence: TGTGCCAGTAGTTTTGGACAGCTTAATCAGCCCCAGCATTTT.

On this clone: A much more abundant neighbour one base away suggests this may be a read error. The chain carries TRBV9 and TRBJ2-3, with 7 positions matching TRBD1. The CDR3 is 14 amino acids. The germline V gene has CDR1 SGDLS and CDR2 YYNGEE. V gave up 3 bases and J gave up 2 bases; unmatched junction bases: 3. The CDR3 nucleotides are TGTGCCAGCAGCGGACAGGGTTTCACAGATACGCAGTATTTT. Translation: CASSGQGFTDTQYF.

This rearrangement joins TRBV11-2 to TRBJ2-5, with D hard to call. The CDR3 is 13 amino acids. With 5 bases removed from V and 2 bases from J, the gap between germline ends came to 9 bases. Germline CDR1 is SGHAT and CDR2 is FQNNGV. CDR3 protein: CASSPPKQETQYF. The CDR3 DNA reads TGTGCCAGCAGCCCCCCTAAGCAAGAGACCCAGTACTTC.

This sequence joins TRBV5-1 and TRBJ2-3; D unresolved. This CDR3 spans 13 amino acids. V lost 9 bases to trimming and J lost 0 bases, with 11 bases between them. Germline V gene sequence: CDR1 SGHRS, CDR2 YFSETQ. The CDR3 here is CATRAPSTDTQYF. DNA for the CDR3: TGCGCCACCCGAGCGCCTAGCACAGATACGCAGTATTTT.

This clone was observed a single time. This chain links TRBV4-1 with TRBJ1-2, with TRBD1 as a possible D gene (5 bases). This CDR3 is built from 15 residues. Trimming took 4 bases from V and 8 from J, leaving 20 bases between them. The germline V gene has CDR1 MGHRA and CDR2 YSYEKL. In DNA form, the CDR3 reads TGCGCCAGCAGCCGTCCGGGAGACAGCCTGAGGGGCTACACCTTC. Translating gives CASSRPGDSLRGYTF.

The gene calls are TRBV5-1 and TRBJ2-7; 8 bases fit TRBD1. The V gene end was trimmed by 4 bases and the J gene end by 1 base; junction bases not matched to a gene: 10. CDR3 length: 16 residues. The germline CDR1 and CDR2 sequences are SGHRS and YFSETQ. The CDR3 here is CASSPADRTGSYEQYF. The DNA for the CDR3 is TGCGCCAGCAGCCCGGCGGACCGGACAGGGTCCTACGAGCAGTACTTC.

This clone was recorded only once. This chain uses TRBV12-5 with TRBJ1-4; 7 positions agree with TRBD1. J gave up 2 bases and V 9 bases, and 9 bases lay outside the gene matches. CDR1 and CDR2 from the germline V gene are LGHNT and FRNRAP. This CDR3 is 15 amino acids long. The CDR3 coding sequence is TGTGCTAGCTCACCATACAGGGGCACTAATGAAAAACTGTTTTTT. It specifies CASSPYRGTNEKLFF.

The genes are TRBV12-2 and TRBJ1-4. TRBV12-2 is labeled a pseudogene. CDR3 length: 17 amino acids. The CDR3 sequence is CASRSPFWEATNEKLFF. Here the CDR3 DNA reads TGTGCAAGTCGCTCTCCCTTTTGGGAGGCAACTAATGAAAAACTGTTTTTT.

The rearrangement uses TRBV4-1 and TRBJ2-7, with D tentatively TRBD1 (5 bases). CDR1 is MGHRA and CDR2 is YSYEKL in the germline V gene. Deletions cut 4 bases from V and 5 bases from J, with 21 bases between. The CDR3 totals 16 residues. The CDR3 nucleotides read TGCGCCAGCAGCCCCCCTATAAGGGGCCGAGCACACGAGCAGTACTTC. Its translation: CASSPPIRGRAHEQYF.

The rearrangement joins TRBV6-6 to TRBJ2-2; D gene uncertain. V lost 2 bases and J 2 bases, leaving 6 bases between the germline ends. The CDR3 runs to 14 residues. Per germline, CDR1 MNHNY and CDR2 SVGAGI (reference sequence). CDR3 DNA sequence: TGTGCCAGCAGTTACGTACGAAACACCGGGGAGCTGTTTTTT. Protein product: CASSYVRNTGELFF.

This clone was observed a single time. The chain combines TRBV6-6 with TRBJ1-1; TRBD1 agrees at 8 bases. The ends lost 6 bases at V and 4 bases at J; junction bases unmatched: 10. The CDR3 covers 15 residues. Germline-derived CDR1 and CDR2 are MNHNY and SVGAGI (reference sequence). The CDR3 DNA reads as TGTGCCAGCAGGGACAGGGAGGTTCAACGCACTGAAGCTTTCTTT. This encodes CASRDREVQRTEAFF.